This entry features one TCR beta chain sequence. Its antigen is undetermined. From the 5' RACE reads, TCRdb called clonotypes with MiXCR, one entry per CDR3 protein. The sample has about 720,000 distinct CDR3 sequences; around 8.3% are singletons. The data are from a study of identical twins. General study results and limits: Insertions ran lower in abundant cord blood beta clonotypes, though not in memory repertoires.

Healthy Caucasian individuals made up all the donors. Germline trimming cut 3 bases from V and 4 bases from J; bases unmatched to any gene: 10. The CDR3 runs to 17 residues. Germline V lookup: CDR1 DFQATT, CDR2 SNEGSKA (reference sequence). This sample was also put to use in a study of yellow fever vaccine responses in identical twins.

The genes are TRBV20-1 and TRBJ2-2, with 11 positions matching TRBD1. The source of this sequence is a woman in her late teens or twenties in good health. The source material was PBMCs. The CDR3 reads CSARVDRGLSGTGELFF. Written as DNA, the CDR3 is TGCAGTGCTAGGGTGGACAGGGGGCTTTCGGGCACCGGGGAGCTGTTTTTT.